Below, one TCR beta chain is given with its context. This sample was taken from a study of blood T cell repertoires in COVID-19. The CDR3 contains 14 residues. CDR1 and CDR2 (germline): MDHEN, SYDVKM. V lost 7 bases, J lost 7 bases, and 19 bases lay in between. In the original workflow: Estimation of nucleated cell counts was performed using reference gene primer amplification. Some clones are missing from TCRdb's copy, which holds only in-frame ones; the method was immunoSEQ multiplex PCR. The DNA gave D and trimming, while V, J and clone size come from that table. The table has roughly 380,000 clones, roughly 89% seen once.

The receptor was isolated from a woman between 55 and 75 years old with COVID-19, enrolled during active disease. The sequenced sample was peripheral blood. The chain employs TRBV28 and TRBJ1-2, with D possibly TRBD1 on 5 matching bases. This CDR3 reads CASNPRGRLSGYTF. The DNA for the CDR3 is TGTGCCAGCAACCCTCGGGGGAGGCTTAGTGGCTACACCTTC.